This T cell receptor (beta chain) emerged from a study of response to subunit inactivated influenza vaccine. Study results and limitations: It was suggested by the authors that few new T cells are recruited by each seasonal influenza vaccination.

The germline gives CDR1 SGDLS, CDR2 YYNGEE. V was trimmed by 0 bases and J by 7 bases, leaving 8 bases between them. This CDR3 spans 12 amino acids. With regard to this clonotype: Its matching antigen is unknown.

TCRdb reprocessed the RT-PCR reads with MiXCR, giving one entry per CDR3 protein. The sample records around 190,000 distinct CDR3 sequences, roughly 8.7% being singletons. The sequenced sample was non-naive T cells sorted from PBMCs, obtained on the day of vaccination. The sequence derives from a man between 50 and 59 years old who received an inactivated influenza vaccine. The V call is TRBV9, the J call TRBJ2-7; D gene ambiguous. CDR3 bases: TGTGCCAGCAGCGTAGCTTTGGGGGAGCAGTACTTC. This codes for CASSVALGEQYF.